The 25 T cell receptor beta chains below come from one sample, sequenced in a study of PD-1 blockade in classical Hodgkin lymphoma. Each patient experienced a relapse that followed autologous stem cell transplantation, and brentuximab vedotin exposure varied. Thawed PBMCs were the source of CD4+ T cells, purified by magnetic negative selection. The repertoire was sequenced with immunoSEQ multiplex PCR; TCRdb's copy has only in-frame clones and lacks some. The data contain 16,000 or so clones, 85% of them singletons. This specimen consisted of CD4+ T cells from blood, obtained at baseline. Every receptor here comes from a human donor with classical Hodgkin lymphoma.

This chain joins TRBV27 and TRBJ2-7, with TRBD1 as a possible D gene (6 bases). CDR1 and CDR2 (germline): MNHEY, SMNVEV (reference sequence). This CDR3 region has 16 residues. Trimming removed 6 bases at V and 0 bases at J, with 18 bases between. The CDR3 sequence: CASRGLSAGDSYEQYF. For the CDR3, the DNA is TGTGCCAGCAGGGGGTTATCGGCAGGGGACTCCTACGAGCAGTACTTC.

The rearrangement uses TRBV18 and TRBJ2-5; D gene unclear. In germline, CDR1 is KGHSH, CDR2 LQKENI. V dropped 0 bases and J dropped 3 bases, with 5 bases sitting between them. The length of the CDR3 is 13 residues. The CDR3 sequence is CASSPPSEETQYF. In DNA form, the CDR3 reads TGTGCCAGCTCACCACCTTCGGAAGAGACCCAGTACTTC.

This clone showed up just a few times. The V gene is TRBV27, the J gene TRBJ2-1, with TRBD2 identical over 7 bases. Per germline, CDR1 MNHEY and CDR2 SMNVEV (reference sequence). The CDR3 covers 16 residues. V lost 6 bases and J lost 8; bases outside the gene matches: 16. This chain's CDR3 is CASSRNSPGGMDEQFF. CDR3 coding DNA: TGTGCCAGCAGCCGAAACTCGCCGGGAGGTATGGATGAGCAGTTCTTC.

This chain connects TRBV2 to TRBJ1-1; 7 nucleotides align to TRBD1. V dropped 4 bases and J dropped 2; count of bases not matched to a gene: 1. This CDR3 is 13 amino acids long. Germline loops: CDR1 SNHLY, CDR2 FYNNEI. The DNA for the CDR3 is TGTGCCAGCAGTGGGGACAGTAACACTGAAGCTTTCTTT. This sequence encodes CASSGDSNTEAFF.

Here the CDR3 DNA reads TGTGCCAGCAGCTTAGTCCCCTCCGGGGAGACCCAGTACTTC. Translating gives CASSLVPSGETQYF. The rearrangement uses TRBV7-9 and TRBJ2-5; D is unresolved. Germline V gene data show CDR1 as SEHNR and CDR2 as FQNEAQ (reference sequence). The CDR3 contains 14 residues. Trimming shortened V by 1 base and J by 5 bases, and 11 bases separated the two germline ends.

The chain employs TRBV5-4 and TRBJ2-5, with D possibly being TRBD2 (6 bases). With 0 bases removed from V and 2 bases from J, the gap between germline ends came to 11 bases. The V gene's germline CDR1 is SGHNT and CDR2 YYREEE (reference sequence). CDR3 length equals 15 residues. This chain's CDR3 is CASSLGSGVQETQYF. CDR3 nucleotides: TGTGCCAGCAGCTTGGGTAGCGGAGTTCAAGAGACCCAGTACTTC.

V usage is TRBV28 and J usage is TRBJ1-3; D may be TRBD1 (5 bases). CDR1 MDHEN and CDR2 SYDVKM come from the germline V gene. CDR3 size: 17 residues. V lost 2 bases and J lost 0, with 14 bases in between. CDR3 sequence reads: CASSLEGQALSGNTIYF. DNA of the CDR3: TGTGCCAGCAGTTTAGAGGGGCAGGCCCTCTCTGGAAACACCATATATTTT.

The chain has TRBV19 and TRBJ1-1; D is uncertain. Germline-derived CDR1 and CDR2 are LNHDA and SQIVND (reference sequence). V lost 3 bases to trimming and J lost 2 bases, with 7 bases between them. This CDR3 comprises 13 residues. CDR3 nucleotides: TGTGCCAGTAGTATGATAGAAAACACTGAAGCTTTCTTT. This gives the protein CASSMIENTEAFF.

This clone was seen once. This rearrangement joins TRBV6-6 to TRBJ1-5; TRBD1 might be the D (6 bases). The V end was cut by 7 bases, the J end by 6 bases, with 13 bases between. Germline-derived CDR1 and CDR2 are MNHNY and SVGAGI (reference sequence). The CDR3 contains 13 residues. CDR3 protein: CASILQGSQPQHF. The CDR3, as DNA: TGTGCCAGCATCCTACAGGGATCTCAGCCCCAGCATTTT.

The gene calls are TRBV5-1 and TRBJ2-4; the D is unclear. The CDR3 has 16 amino acids. Germline CDR1 SGHRS, CDR2 YFSETQ. Trimming removed 4 bases at V and 0 bases at J, with 14 bases between. The CDR3 DNA follows: TGCGCCAGCAGCCCGAGTCAGGATCTAGCCAAAAACATTCAGTACTTC. Amino acids: CASSPSQDLAKNIQYF.

The CDR3 sequence is CASSIQPFSNYGYTF. The CDR3 nucleotides read TGTGCCAGTAGTATTCAACCATTTTCTAACTATGGCTACACCTTC. The V and J genes are TRBV19 and TRBJ1-2; D is ambiguous. The CDR3 has 15 residues. Germline CDR1 and CDR2: LNHDA and SQIVND (reference sequence). V was shortened by 3 bases and J by 0 bases, with 11 bases between the two germline ends. The full variable domain, rest sourced from reference TRBV19 and TRBJ1-2, is DGGITQSPKYLFRKEGQNVTLSCEQNLNHDAMYWYRQDPGQGLRLIYYSQIVNDFQKGDIAEGYSVSREKKESFPLTVTSAQKNPTAFYLCASSIQPFSNYGYTFGSGTRLTVV.

The V call is TRBV7-2, the J call TRBJ2-3; D gene unclear. The CDR3 loop spans 14 amino acids. Germline lookup yields CDR1 SGHTA and CDR2 FQGNSA. Deletions cut 1 base from V and 2 bases from J, with 7 bases between. This CDR3 is CASSLGLLTDTQYF. In nucleotides, the CDR3 is TGTGCCAGCAGCTTAGGACTGCTCACAGATACGCAGTATTTT.

The gene calls are TRBV10-3 and TRBJ2-2, with D maybe TRBD2 (6 bases). In germline, CDR1 is ENHRY, CDR2 SYGVKD. The CDR3 length is 15 residues. Trimming left V 10 bases short and J 0 bases short, with 15 bases between. As DNA, the CDR3 is TGTGCCACCTCCAGCGGGCGCTCGAACACCGGGGAGCTGTTTTTT. Translated: CATSSGRSNTGELFF.

In DNA, the CDR3 is TGTGCCAGTAGTATTATTGGGCAGGGCAACACTGAAGCTTTCTTT. It is translated as CASSIIGQGNTEAFF. The V call is TRBV19, the J call TRBJ1-1; D is perhaps TRBD1 (5 bases). The CDR3 runs to 15 residues. Germline lookup yields CDR1 LNHDA and CDR2 SQIVND (reference sequence). Trimming pared 3 bases from V and 2 bases from J, leaving 13 bases between.

The table lists this clone with a count of one. V is TRBV11-1 and J is TRBJ2-3, with D possibly TRBD1 on 6 matching bases. The germline V and J ends were trimmed by 3 bases and 0 bases, with 7 bases remaining between them. The CDR3 is 14 amino acids. In germline, CDR1 is SGHAT, CDR2 FQDESV (reference sequence). CDR3: CASSLDSSTDTQYF. As DNA, the CDR3 is TGTGCCAGCAGCTTGGACAGTAGCACAGATACGCAGTATTTT.

This chain uses TRBV20-1 with TRBJ2-7, with D perhaps matching TRBD2 (5 bases). CDR3 length equals 11 residues. V was shortened by 7 bases and J by 1 base, with 8 bases between the two germline ends. Per the germline V gene, CDR1 is DFQATT and CDR2 is SNEGSKA (reference sequence). DNA for the CDR3: TGCAGTGGCCGGAGGTCCTACGAGCAGTACTTC. This codes for CSGRRSYEQYF.

V and J are TRBV18 and TRBJ2-7, with D unresolved. Per the germline V gene, CDR1 is KGHSH and CDR2 is LQKENI. The CDR3 sequence is 13 residues long. Trimming took 0 bases from V and 6 from J, leaving 9 bases between them. For the CDR3, the DNA is TGTGCCAGCTCACCACCGACCGGTACCGAGCAGTACTTC. Protein: CASSPPTGTEQYF.

This chain links TRBV9 with TRBJ1-1, with D possibly TRBD1 on 6 matching bases. CDR3 length: 13 amino acids. The V and J ends lost 3 bases and 8 bases respectively, with 14 bases between them. Germline-derived CDR1 and CDR2 are SGDLS and YYNGEE. The CDR3 DNA reads TGTGCCAGCAGCGCCTACAGGGTCTCCGAAGCTTTCTTT. It specifies CASSAYRVSEAFF.

The chain combines TRBV30 with TRBJ1-2; 7 positions match TRBD1. Germline CDR1 GTSNPN, CDR2 SVGIG (reference sequence). The CDR3 totals 13 residues. V was clipped by 2 bases and J by 8 bases; unmatched bases: 8. CDR3 sequence (DNA): TGTGCCTGGAGTTCCGACAGGGCGAGCGGCTACACCTTC. Translated: CAWSSDRASGYTF.

The chain employs TRBV7-2 and TRBJ1-5, with TRBD1 as a possible D gene (6 bases). Germline-derived CDR1 and CDR2 are SGHTA and FQGNSA. V lost 5 bases to trimming and J lost 3 bases, with 17 bases between them. This CDR3 spans 16 amino acids. The CDR3 is CASSPQGSVDNQPQHF. CDR3 in DNA: TGTGCCAGCAGCCCACAGGGCTCCGTCGACAATCAGCCCCAGCATTTT.

A few counts support this clone. The chain is built from TRBV7-8 and TRBJ1-5; D ambiguous. The CDR3 is 12 amino acids. Trimming took 6 bases from V and 5 from J, leaving 8 bases between them. Germline V gene data show CDR1 as SGHVS and CDR2 as FQNEAQ. The CDR3 DNA reads as TGTGCCAGCAGTAGGAGGGATCAGCCCCAGCATTTT. Its protein is CASSRRDQPQHF. Using reference TRBV7-8 and TRBJ1-5 for the parts outside the CDR3, the full variable domain is GAGVSQSPRYKVAKRGQDVALRCDPISGHVSLFWYQQALGQGPEFLTYFQNEAQLDKSGLPSDRFFAERPEGSVSTLKIQRTQQEDSAVYLCASSRRDQPQHFGDGTRLSIL.

This clone appeared a few times. The chain is built from TRBV7-2 and TRBJ1-5; 8 nucleotides match TRBD1. Germline lookup yields CDR1 SGHTA and CDR2 FQGNSA. The CDR3 runs 14 residues. The ends lost 4 bases at V and 7 bases at J; junction bases unmatched: 6. The CDR3 DNA reads TGTGCCAGCAGCTCACGGACAGGGACGCAGCCCCAGCATTTT. It specifies CASSSRTGTQPQHF.

The gene calls are TRBV7-6 and TRBJ2-7, with 7 bases identical to TRBD1. The CDR3 has 16 residues. Losses at the gene ends were 3 bases for V and 4 bases for J; bases not matched to a gene: 12. Germline V CDR1 and CDR2: SGHVS, FNYEAQ. The CDR3 DNA is TGTGCCAGCAGCTTCGCAGGTTGGGACAGTGGATACGAGCAGTACTTC. Protein product: CASSFAGWDSGYEQYF.

This chain links TRBV7-2 with TRBJ2-7, with 9 bases lining up with TRBD2. V lost 4 bases, J lost 7 bases, and 11 bases stayed unmatched. Germline lookup yields CDR1 SGHTA and CDR2 FQGNSA. The CDR3 length is 15 residues. CDR3 sequence (DNA): TGTGCCAGCAGCTCGATGGGCGGGAGGGCCGGGGAGCAGTACTTC. It specifies CASSSMGGRAGEQYF.

The J gene is TRBJ2-3, the V gene TRBV7-3; D might be TRBD2 (6 bases). The V end lost 1 base, the J end lost 5 bases, and 13 bases lay between the germline ends. CDR1 SGHTA and CDR2 FQGTGA come from the germline V gene. This CDR3 has 15 amino acids. The CDR3 spells CASSLRASERDTQYF. CDR3 DNA: TGTGCCAGCAGCTTAAGGGCTAGCGAAAGAGATACGCAGTATTTT.